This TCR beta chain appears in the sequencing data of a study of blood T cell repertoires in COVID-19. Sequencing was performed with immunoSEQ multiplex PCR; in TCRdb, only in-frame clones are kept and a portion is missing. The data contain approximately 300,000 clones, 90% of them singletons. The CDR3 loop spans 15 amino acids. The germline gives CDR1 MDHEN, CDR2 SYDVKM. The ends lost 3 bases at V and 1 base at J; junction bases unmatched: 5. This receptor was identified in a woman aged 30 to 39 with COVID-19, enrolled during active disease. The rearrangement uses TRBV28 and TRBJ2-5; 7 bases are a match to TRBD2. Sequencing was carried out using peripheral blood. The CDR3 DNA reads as TGTGCCAGCAGTTTCGGTTCTAGCGGCCAAGAGACCCAGTACTTC. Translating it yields CASSFGSSGQETQYF.